This section outlines one T cell receptor beta chain sequence together with its context. The sample originates from a study of control samples from healthy donors and cancer patients. CDR1 and CDR2 from the germline V gene are SGHTA and FQGNSA. With 1 base removed from V and 4 bases from J, the gap between germline ends came to 14 bases. The CDR3 is 15 residues long. The protocol was immunoSEQ multiplex PCR, while the TCRdb copy is restricted to in-frame clones and leaves out a portion. The sample lists around 80,000 clones; about 87% were seen once. J is TRBJ2-7 and V is TRBV7-2; D unclear. This TCR came from a man in his fifties in good health. Specimen: blood. DNA of the CDR3: TGTGCCAGCAGCTTAGTTCTATCCTCGGTTTACGAGCAGTACTTC. Its protein product is CASSLVLSSVYEQYF.